These 2 T cell receptor beta chains came from one sample sequenced in a study of blood T cell repertoires in COVID-19. Some clones are missing from TCRdb's copy, which holds only in-frame ones; the method was immunoSEQ multiplex PCR. The sample lists about 170,000 clones, 83% seen once, with around 4.3% in the top ten. Sequencing input: PBMCs or T cells enriched from blood (not recorded which). These receptors originate from a woman aged 45-65 years who had recovered from COVID-19.

J is TRBJ2-2 and V is TRBV9; 10 bases agree with TRBD2. The CDR3 length is 16 residues. V lost 5 bases to trimming and J lost 4 bases; unmatched junction nucleotides: 8. Germline lookup yields CDR1 SGDLS and CDR2 YYNGEE. The CDR3, as DNA: TGTGCCAGCAGTGGGGGAGGACTAGCGGCCACCGGGGAGCTGTTTTTT. Translation: CASSGGGLAATGELFF. The full variable domain, rest sourced from reference TRBV9 and TRBJ2-2, is DSGVTQTPKHLITATGQRVTLRCSPRSGDLSVYWYQQSLDQGLQFLIQYYNGEERAKGNILERFSAQQFPDLHSELNLSSLELGDSALYFCASSGGGLAATGELFFGEGSRLTVL.

The J gene is TRBJ1-2, the V gene TRBV29-1; 9 bases fit TRBD1. Losses at the gene ends were 8 bases for V and 4 bases for J; bases not matched to a gene: 5. Germline-derived CDR1 and CDR2 are SQVTM and ANQGSEA. The CDR3 has 12 residues. The CDR3 loop is CSQWDRVYGYTF. DNA for the CDR3: TGCAGCCAATGGGACAGGGTCTATGGCTACACCTTC.